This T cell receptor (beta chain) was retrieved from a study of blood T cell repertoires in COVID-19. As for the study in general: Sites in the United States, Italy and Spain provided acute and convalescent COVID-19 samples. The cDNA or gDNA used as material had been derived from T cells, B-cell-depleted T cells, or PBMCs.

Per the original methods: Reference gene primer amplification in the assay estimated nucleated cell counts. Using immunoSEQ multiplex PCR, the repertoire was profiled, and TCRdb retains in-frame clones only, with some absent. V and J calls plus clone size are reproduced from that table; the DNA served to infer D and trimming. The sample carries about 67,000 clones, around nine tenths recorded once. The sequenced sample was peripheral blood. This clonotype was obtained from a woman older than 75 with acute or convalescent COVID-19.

This CDR3 is CASSIGSGYTF. Written as DNA, the CDR3 is TGTGCCAGCTCTATTGGTAGTGGCTACACCTTC. The V and J genes are TRBV7-9 and TRBJ1-2, with unresolved D. Between the trimmed V and J ends, which lost 8 bases and 7 bases, there was a span of 11 bases. The germline V gene has CDR1 SEHNR and CDR2 FQNEAQ (reference sequence). The CDR3 has 11 residues.